This TCR beta chain appears in the sequencing data of a study of blood T cell repertoires in COVID-19. Across the study: Whether acute or convalescent, the COVID-19 samples came from the United States, Italy and Spain. The cDNA or gDNA used as material had been derived from T cells, B-cell-depleted T cells, or PBMCs.

This clone has at least ten counts. This CDR3 region has 13 residues. V lost 4 bases and J lost 4, with 11 bases in between. Looked up from germline, CDR1 is SGHDT and CDR2 is YYEEEE. Study processing details: Amplification of reference gene primers provided the estimated nucleated cell counts. Sequencing used immunoSEQ multiplex PCR; TCRdb keeps in-frame clones, though not all of them. From that table come the V and J calls and clone size; the DNA was used to work out D and trimming. Among over 110,000 clones listed, 65% to 90% were seen once. Sequenced input: peripheral blood. The chain links TRBV5-6 to TRBJ1-2; D is possibly TRBD1 (6 bases). This receptor was identified in a human donor in a cohort sampled during active COVID-19. CDR3 sequence reads: CASSKSTGYGYTF. In DNA form, the CDR3 reads TGTGCCAGCAGCAAATCGACAGGCTATGGCTACACCTTC.